Following are 15 T cell receptor beta chains from one sample sequenced in a study of identical twins (dated by TCRdb to about 2016). Library preparation used 5' RACE. The sample was run on an Illumina HiSeq 2000. TCRdb handled the public reads itself, with Q25 trimming in fastp and clone calling in MiXCR, and kept productive beta chains. Every entry covers one CDR3 protein and lists the most common genes and DNA from its rows. The sample profile shows some 1,700,000 distinct CDR3 sequences; less than 35% of them were found once. The ten largest make up about 0.27% of the sample. Sequencing was carried out using cord blood. Receptors were obtained from a newborn girl in good health.

J is TRBJ1-6 and V is TRBV6-1, with TRBD1 as a possible D gene (5 bases). The CDR3 extends over 16 amino acids. The V gene lost 1 base and the J gene lost 9 bases, with 16 bases spanning the gap. The V gene's germline CDR1 is MNHNS and CDR2 SASEGT. The CDR3 DNA reads as TGTGCCAGCAGTGAAGGTCGACGGGGCAAAGGTTCACCCCTCCACTTT. Protein: CASSEGRRGKGSPLHF.

The V gene is TRBV20-1, the J gene TRBJ2-4, with a tentative D call TRBD2 (6 bases). Trimming removed 5 bases from V and 3 bases from J, with 14 bases in between. Germline CDR1 is DFQATT and CDR2 is SNEGSKA (reference sequence). CDR3 length: 14 amino acids. Here the CDR3 DNA reads TGCAGTGCTTATGGGGGACTGGGCAAAAACATTCAGTACTTC. Translating gives CSAYGGLGKNIQYF.

This clonotype was observed a single time. The J gene is TRBJ2-5, the V gene TRBV25-1, with TRBD2 matching over 12 bases. The length of the CDR3 is 17 residues. V lost 4 bases, J lost 11 bases, and 17 bases stayed unmatched. CDR1 MGHDK and CDR2 SYGVNS come from the germline V gene. CDR3 nucleotide sequence: TGTGCCAGCAGTGTAGTACTAGCGGGAGGCCTATACAATGAGCAGTACTTC. It codes for CASSVVLAGGLYNEQYF.

This clonotype appeared once. The junction differs from germline at one of its ends, possibly a read error. This chain links TRBV7-8 with TRBJ2-4; the match to TRBD2 covers 14 bases. The CDR3 is made up of 19 amino acids. Per germline, CDR1 SGHVS and CDR2 FQNEAQ. CDR3 bases: TGTGTCAGCAGCTTTGGGACTAGCGGGAGAGAATTGGCCAAAAACATTCAGTACTTC. This sequence encodes CVSSFGTSGRELAKNIQYF.

There are a few counts of this clonotype. This chain uses TRBV12-3 or TRBV12-4 with TRBJ1-4, with no clear D. The CDR3 spans 12 residues. V lost 5 bases to trimming and J lost 8 bases, with 9 bases between them. The CDR3 reads CASSPNGEKLFF. CDR3 coding DNA: TGTGCCAGCAGTCCCAACGGCGAAAAACTGTTTTTT.

This clonotype was counted between two and nine times. The V gene is TRBV3-1, the J gene TRBJ2-7, with 7 bases identical to TRBD1. Trimming cost V 3 bases and J 3 bases; bases outside gene matches: 8. Germline CDR1 LGHDT, CDR2 YNNKEL (reference sequence). This CDR3 has 15 amino acids. CDR3 amino acids: CASSHFGTEFYEQYF. As DNA, the CDR3 is TGTGCCAGCAGCCATTTTGGGACAGAGTTCTACGAGCAGTACTTC.

The chain recombines TRBV9 with TRBJ1-2; D remains unclear. This CDR3 spans 14 amino acids. Germline CDR1 reads SGDLS; CDR2 reads YYNGEE. The germline V and J ends were trimmed by 0 bases and 4 bases, with 10 bases remaining between them. The CDR3 sequence: CASSVDPDPYGYTF. In DNA form, the CDR3 reads TGTGCCAGCAGCGTAGATCCAGACCCCTATGGCTACACCTTC.

There are a few counts of this clonotype. This chain links TRBV28 with TRBJ2-7; TRBD1 agrees at 7 bases. Germline CDR1 and CDR2: MDHEN and SYDVKM. Trimming at V came to 3 bases and at J to 2 bases, leaving 4 bases not matched to a gene. The CDR3 runs 14 residues. CDR3 DNA: TGTGCCAGCAGTTTCCCCGGGACAGCCTACGAGCAGTACTTC. Amino acids: CASSFPGTAYEQYF.

J is TRBJ2-3 and V is TRBV6-8; TRBD2 matches at 11 bases. The germline V gene encodes CDR1 MNHGY and CDR2 SAAAGT. V was pared by 7 bases and J by 10 bases, with 16 bases of the junction left unmatched. The CDR3 sequence is 16 residues long. The CDR3 here is CASKLPTSGKVDAQYF. The CDR3, as DNA: TGTGCCAGCAAACTCCCGACTAGCGGGAAGGTGGATGCGCAGTATTTT.

In this sample, this clonotype turned up a few times. The chain uses TRBV20-1 and TRBJ1-2; D is unclear. The CDR3 spans 14 residues. Germline V gene data show CDR1 as DFQATT and CDR2 as SNEGSKA (reference sequence). V was pared by 4 bases and J by 6 bases, with 18 bases between. The CDR3 DNA sequence: TGCAGTGCTATACTGGTCGACATCGCGAATGGCTACACCTTC. Translated, it gives CSAILVDIANGYTF.

This clonotype was counted only a few times. The genes are TRBV6-6 and TRBJ2-3; D ambiguous. CDR3 size: 15 residues. Between the trimmed V and J ends, which lost 0 bases and 1 base, there was a span of 8 bases. CDR1 is MNHNY and CDR2 is SVGAGI in the germline V gene (reference sequence). The DNA for the CDR3 is TGTGCCAGCAGTTACTCGTTCCAGCGCACAGATACGCAGTATTTT. It encodes CASSYSFQRTDTQYF.

The chain joins TRBV7-9 to TRBJ2-1, with a weak D call TRBD2 (7 bases). Between the trimmed V and J ends, which lost 8 bases and 7 bases, there was a span of 12 bases. Germline CDR1 SEHNR, CDR2 FQNEAQ (reference sequence). The CDR3 totals 12 residues. For the CDR3, the DNA is TGTGCCAGCCTGAGGGGGGGTAATGAGCAGTTCTTC. Translated, it gives CASLRGGNEQFF.

This chain connects TRBV28 to TRBJ1-1; D unclear. The germline V gene has CDR1 MDHEN and CDR2 SYDVKM. V was pared by 2 bases and J by 1 base, with 8 bases between. The length of the CDR3 is 14 residues. The CDR3 loop is CASSLVAQNTEAFF. For the CDR3, the DNA is TGTGCCAGCAGTTTAGTGGCCCAGAACACTGAAGCTTTCTTT. Full variable domain (remainder filled in from reference TRBV28 and TRBJ1-1): DVKVTQSSRYLVKRTGEKVFLECVQDMDHENMFWYRQDPGLGLRLIYFSYDVKMKEKGDIPEGYSVSREKKERFSLILESASTNQTSMYLCASSLVAQNTEAFFGQGTRLTVV.

A few counts support this clonotype. The chain combines TRBV13 with TRBJ2-3; D remains unclear. The germline V gene encodes CDR1 PRHDT and CDR2 FYEKMQ (reference sequence). This CDR3 has 13 amino acids. V lost 8 bases and J lost 2, with 11 bases in between. CDR3 DNA: TGTGCCAGCCGATCGGTATACACAGATACGCAGTATTTT. Its translation is CASRSVYTDTQYF.

This clonotype was counted ten times or more. This chain connects TRBV6-2 or TRBV6-3 to TRBJ2-4; tentatively, D is TRBD1 (5 bases). Germline lookup yields CDR1 MNHEY and CDR2 SVGEGT. This CDR3 has 15 residues. Trimming took off 4 bases at V and 0 bases at J, with 10 bases between the two ends. CDR3 sequence: CASSSPTVAKNIQYF. The CDR3 region has the DNA TGTGCCAGCAGTTCCCCGACAGTAGCCAAAAACATTCAGTACTTC.